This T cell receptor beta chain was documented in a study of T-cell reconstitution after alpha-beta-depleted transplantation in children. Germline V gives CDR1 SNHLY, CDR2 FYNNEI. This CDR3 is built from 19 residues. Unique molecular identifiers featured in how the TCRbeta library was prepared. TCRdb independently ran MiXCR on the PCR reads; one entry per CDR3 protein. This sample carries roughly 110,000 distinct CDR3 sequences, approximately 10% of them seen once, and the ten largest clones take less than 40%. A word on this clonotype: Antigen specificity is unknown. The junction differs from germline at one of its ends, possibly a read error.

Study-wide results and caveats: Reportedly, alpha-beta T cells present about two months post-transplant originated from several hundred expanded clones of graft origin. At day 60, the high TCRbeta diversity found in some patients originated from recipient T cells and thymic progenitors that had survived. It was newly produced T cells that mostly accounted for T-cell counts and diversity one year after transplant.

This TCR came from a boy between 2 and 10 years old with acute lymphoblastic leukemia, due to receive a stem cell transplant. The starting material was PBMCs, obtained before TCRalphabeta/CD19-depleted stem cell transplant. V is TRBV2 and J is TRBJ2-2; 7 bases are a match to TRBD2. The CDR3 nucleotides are TGTACCAGCAGTTCAGGTGGGCTAGCGGCCCTGTGGGGCACCGGGGAGCTGTTTTTT. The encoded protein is CTSSSGGLAALWGTGELFF.